This T cell receptor (beta chain) came from a study of blood T cell dynamics during melanoma immunotherapy (dated by TCRdb to the early 2020s). Regarding the study in general: Patients with metastatic melanoma were treated with first-line pembrolizumab or nivolumab plus ipilimumab as standard of care in the United Kingdom. To identify early correlates of response, the study profiled peripheral T cell receptor repertoires in patients with metastatic melanoma before and after one cycle of checkpoint inhibitor therapy. The training cohort consisted of consecutive patients, while an additional independent group of patients from the same centre was pooled to form an external validation set. Overall results and qualifications from the work: The relatively small sample size was acknowledged as potentially limiting generalization of the results. Whether the T cell clones driving repertoire changes were melanoma-specific or reflected general immune activation could not be determined in the study. A bifurcated reorganization of the PBMC repertoire at W3, with increased clonality or increased diversity, was observed in patients who later achieved disease control, unlike in progressors.

Taken with the paper, the label for time point translates to: pre-treatment baseline. Blood samples were taken at two points: before treatment (T0) and at week 3 (W3), which came after the first cycle of checkpoint blockade. Except for a couple of patients with rapid clinical progression, response was assessed 12 weeks after the first infusion by RECIST 1.1; disease control meant complete response, partial response or stable disease. Patients with prior systemic cancer treatment, concomitant immunosuppressant therapy or synchronous other active malignancies were excluded. Bulk PBMC and plasma cell-free DNA were both sequenced for TCR beta so that circulating cells and T cell turnover could be tracked. PBMC were isolated from blood with Lymphoprep and SepMate tubes, followed by red cell lysis. QIAamp DNA Blood Mini kits were used to extract DNA from both PBMC and sorted T cell subsets. Regarding this clone: The clone's antigen remains unknown. The input lacks base qualities; no much larger clone sits a single base away.

Every bulk PBMC sample was loaded with the same fixed amount of around 400 ng of DNA. The immunoSEQ TCRb Assay kit was used according to manufacturer instructions to amplify TCR beta CDR3 sequences from genomic DNA. The KAPA Library Quantification Kit for Illumina platforms was used to quantify pooled libraries by qPCR. Pooled libraries were sequenced on an Illumina NextSeq 500, clustered at roughly 0.55-1.2 pM. Per the source publication's procedure: The TCR data were analyzed using immunoSEQ ANALYZER and the R LymphoSeq package. A rearrangement efficiency score was calculated as productive divided by the sum of productive and non-productive CDR3 sequences. Clonality was measured with the Gini coefficient and diversity with the Renyi index at alpha=1, compared pairwise between timepoints within each patient. Clonal relatedness used an edit distance of 3, and repertoire similarity used the Bhattacharyya coefficient, both computed in LymphoSeq. To classify response, a linear discriminant analysis based on week-3 changes in clonality and diversity was built using the R MASS and caret packages. In TCRdb, the immuneACCESS table is reduced to in-frame sequences with V and J assigned. These tables do not hold every clone; where another copy was compared, an unresolved V gene accounts for under half, and the others remain unexplained. Clone size and the V and J calls come from that table; the DNA yielded D and trimming. The sample profile shows 9,900 or so clones; approximately 83% of them were found once. The ten largest clones add up to about 10% of the sample.

Relative to germline, V is 2 bases shorter and J is 4 bases shorter, with 8 bases between their ends. The CDR3 goes from the cysteine to the phenylalanine over 12 residues. Just CDR3 DNA is preserved here, 36 bases in frame from base 1. The germline V gene provides CDR1 SQVTM and CDR2 ANQGSEA. Here the sequenced sample was blood, taken from a patient treated with checkpoint blockade. The receptor was derived from a human donor with melanoma. The sequence links TRBV29-1 to TRBJ1-2, with an unclear D gene assignment. CDR3 protein: CSVERASYGYTF. The DNA sequence is as follows: TGCAGCGTTGAACGGGCGTCCTATGGCTACACCTTC.